The clone carrying this TCR beta chain was detected once. This entry is derived from a study of T cell changes during pregnancy in multiple sclerosis. V gave up 5 bases and J gave up 6 bases; unmatched junction bases: 12. In germline, CDR1 is GTSNPN, CDR2 SVGIG (reference sequence). This CDR3 contains 14 residues. Generated by immunoSEQ multiplex PCR, the TCRdb table keeps only in-frame clones and is missing some. The sample lists under 75,000 clones; 91% were seen once. This chain links TRBV30 with TRBJ1-2; 7 bases fit TRBD1. The source material was CD4+ T cells from peripheral blood mononuclear cells, sampled after pregnancy. The receptor comes from a female donor in good health, enrolled as a control in a pregnancy study. This chain's CDR3 is CAWGPGGQGHGYTF. In nucleotides, the CDR3 is TGTGCCTGGGGCCCAGGGGGGCAGGGACATGGCTACACCTTC. Complete variable domain (other parts from reference TRBV30 and TRBJ1-2): SQTIHQWPATLVQPVGSPLSLECTVEGTSNPNLYWYRQAAGRGLQLLFYSVGIGQISSEVPQNLSASRPQDRQFILSSKKLLLSDSGFYLCAWGPGGQGHGYTFGSGTRLTVV.